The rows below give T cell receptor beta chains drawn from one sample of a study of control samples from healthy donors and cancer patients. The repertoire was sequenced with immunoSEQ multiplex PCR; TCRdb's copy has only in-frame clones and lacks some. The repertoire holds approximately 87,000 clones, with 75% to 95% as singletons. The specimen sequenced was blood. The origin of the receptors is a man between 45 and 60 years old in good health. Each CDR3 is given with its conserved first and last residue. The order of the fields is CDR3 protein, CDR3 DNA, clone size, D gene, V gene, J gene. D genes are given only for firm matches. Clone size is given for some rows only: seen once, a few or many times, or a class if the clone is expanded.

CDR3aa: CASSLLAGSYEQYF; CDR3nt: TGTGCCAGCAGCCTTTTGGCCGGTAGCTACGAGCAGTACTTC; abundance: NA; d_gene: NA; v_gene: TRBV11-3; j_gene: TRBJ2-7
CDR3aa: CASSYSKADRNYGYTF; CDR3nt: TGTGCCAGCAGTTACTCGAAAGCAGACAGAAACTATGGCTACACCTTC; abundance: NA; d_gene: NA; v_gene: TRBV6-2/TRBV6-3; j_gene: TRBJ1-2
CDR3aa: CATSGRGVYTF; CDR3nt: TGTGCCACCAGTGGCAGGGGTGTCTACACCTTC; abundance: NA; d_gene: NA; v_gene: TRBV24-1; j_gene: TRBJ1-2
CDR3aa: CASRPQGMNTEAFF; CDR3nt: TGTGCCAGCAGGCCCCAGGGGATGAACACTGAAGCTTTCTTT; abundance: NA; d_gene: NA; v_gene: TRBV25-1; j_gene: TRBJ1-1
CDR3aa: CSVVGQGGGRDTEAFF; CDR3nt: TGCAGCGTAGTGGGACAGGGTGGAGGTCGGGACACTGAAGCTTTCTTT; abundance: NA; d_gene: TRBD1; v_gene: TRBV29-1; j_gene: TRBJ1-1
CDR3aa: CSASLQGRGSAQHF; CDR3nt: TGCAGTGCTAGTTTACAGGGGCGGGGAAGCGCCCAGCATTTT; abundance: NA; d_gene: TRBD1; v_gene: TRBV20-1; j_gene: TRBJ1-5
CDR3aa: CASSPFPPGSNSGNTIYF; CDR3nt: TGTGCCAGCAGCCCATTCCCCCCCGGGTCGAACTCTGGAAACACCATATATTTT; abundance: NA; d_gene: NA; v_gene: TRBV11-2; j_gene: TRBJ1-3
CDR3aa: CAISGPGQGNEKLFF; CDR3nt: TGTGCCATCAGTGGGCCGGGACAGGGGAATGAAAAACTGTTTTTT; abundance: NA; d_gene: TRBD1; v_gene: TRBV10-3; j_gene: TRBJ1-4
CDR3aa: CASSLRTANYGYTF; CDR3nt: TGTGCCAGCAGCTTGAGGACGGCCAACTATGGCTACACCTTC; abundance: NA; d_gene: NA; v_gene: TRBV7-2; j_gene: TRBJ1-2
CDR3aa: CASSQGRVNQPQHF; CDR3nt: TGCGCCAGCAGCCAAGGACGGGTGAATCAGCCCCAGCATTTT; abundance: NA; d_gene: NA; v_gene: TRBV4-3; j_gene: TRBJ1-5
CDR3aa: CASSNSGGAPYEQYF; CDR3nt: TGTGCCAGCAGTAATAGCGGGGGTGCCCCCTACGAGCAGTACTTC; abundance: once; d_gene: TRBD2; v_gene: TRBV27; j_gene: TRBJ2-7
CDR3aa: CASSLVVTEAFF; CDR3nt: TGTGCCAGCAGTTTGGTCGTCACTGAAGCTTTCTTT; abundance: once; d_gene: NA; v_gene: TRBV12-3/TRBV12-4; j_gene: TRBJ1-1
CDR3aa: CASSFDRGEDGYTF; CDR3nt: TGCGCCAGCAGCTTTGACAGGGGCGAGGACGGCTACACCTTC; abundance: NA; d_gene: TRBD1; v_gene: TRBV5-1; j_gene: TRBJ1-2
CDR3aa: CASSLRGTGSPLHF; CDR3nt: TGTGCCAGCAGCTTGAGGGGGACGGGTTCACCCCTCCACTTT; abundance: NA; d_gene: NA; v_gene: TRBV5-6; j_gene: TRBJ1-6
CDR3aa: CASSETTGAGETQYF; CDR3nt: TGCGCCAGCAGCGAGACAACAGGGGCGGGGGAGACCCAGTACTTC; abundance: NA; d_gene: NA; v_gene: TRBV5-1; j_gene: TRBJ2-5
CDR3aa: CASSLRTGGVVTEAFF; CDR3nt: TGTGCCAGCAGCCTCCGGACAGGGGGGGTAGTCACTGAAGCTTTCTTT; abundance: NA; d_gene: TRBD1; v_gene: TRBV7-9; j_gene: TRBJ1-1
CDR3aa: CASARVGWGLHF; CDR3nt: TGTGCCAGCGCTAGGGTAGGGTGGGGTTTGCATTTT; abundance: NA; d_gene: NA; v_gene: TRBV6-5; j_gene: TRBJ1-5
CDR3aa: CASSQSSRAYTF; CDR3nt: TGTGCCAGCAGCCAAAGCTCCCGAGCCTACACCTTC; abundance: NA; d_gene: NA; v_gene: TRBV3-1/TRBV3-2; j_gene: TRBJ1-2